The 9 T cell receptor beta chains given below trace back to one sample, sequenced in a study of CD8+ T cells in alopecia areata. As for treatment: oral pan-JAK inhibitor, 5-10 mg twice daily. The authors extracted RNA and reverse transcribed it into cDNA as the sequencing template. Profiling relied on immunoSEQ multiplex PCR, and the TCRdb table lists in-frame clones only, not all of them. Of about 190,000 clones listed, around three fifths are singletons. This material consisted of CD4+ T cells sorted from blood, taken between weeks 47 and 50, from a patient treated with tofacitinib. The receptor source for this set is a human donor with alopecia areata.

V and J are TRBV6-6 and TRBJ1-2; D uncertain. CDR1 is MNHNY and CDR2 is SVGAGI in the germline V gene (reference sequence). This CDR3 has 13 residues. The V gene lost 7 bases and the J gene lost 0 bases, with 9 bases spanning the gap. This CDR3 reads CASTPQSNYGYTF. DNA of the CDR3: TGTGCCAGCACGCCTCAATCTAACTATGGCTACACCTTC.

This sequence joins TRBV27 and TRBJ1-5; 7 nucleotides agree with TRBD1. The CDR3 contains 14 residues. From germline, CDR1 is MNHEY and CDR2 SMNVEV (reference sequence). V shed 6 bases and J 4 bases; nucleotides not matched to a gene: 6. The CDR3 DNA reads TGTGCCAGCAGCGTTGTCAGGGGGAATCAGCCCCAGCATTTT. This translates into CASSVVRGNQPQHF.

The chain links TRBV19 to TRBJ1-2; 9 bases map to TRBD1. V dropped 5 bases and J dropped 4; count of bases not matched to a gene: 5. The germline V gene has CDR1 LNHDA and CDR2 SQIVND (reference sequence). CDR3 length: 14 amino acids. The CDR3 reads CASSARQGGYGYTF. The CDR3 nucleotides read TGTGCCAGTAGTGCCCGACAGGGGGGCTATGGCTACACCTTC. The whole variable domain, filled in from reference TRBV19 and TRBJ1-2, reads DGGITQSPKYLFRKEGQNVTLSCEQNLNHDAMYWYRQDPGQGLRLIYYSQIVNDFQKGDIAEGYSVSREKKESFPLTVTSAQKNPTAFYLCASSARQGGYGYTFGSGTRLTVV.

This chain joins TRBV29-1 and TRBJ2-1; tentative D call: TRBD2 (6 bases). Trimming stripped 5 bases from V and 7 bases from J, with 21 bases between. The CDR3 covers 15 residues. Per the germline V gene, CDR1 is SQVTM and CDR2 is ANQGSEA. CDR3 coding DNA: TGCAGCGTTAGGGGCTCGGCGCTGGGGGGTAATGAGCAGTTCTTC. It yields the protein CSVRGSALGGNEQFF.

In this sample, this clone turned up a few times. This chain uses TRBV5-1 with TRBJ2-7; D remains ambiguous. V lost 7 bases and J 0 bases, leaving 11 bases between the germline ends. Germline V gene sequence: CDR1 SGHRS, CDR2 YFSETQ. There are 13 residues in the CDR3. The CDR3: CASRGPSSYEQYF. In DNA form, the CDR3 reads TGCGCCAGCCGTGGGCCGAGCTCCTACGAGCAGTACTTC.

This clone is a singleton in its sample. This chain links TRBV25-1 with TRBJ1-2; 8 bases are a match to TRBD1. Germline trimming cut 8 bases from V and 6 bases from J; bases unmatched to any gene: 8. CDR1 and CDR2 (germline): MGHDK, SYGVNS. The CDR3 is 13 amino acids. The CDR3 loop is CASGRTGLDGYTF. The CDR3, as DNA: TGTGCCAGCGGCCGGACAGGGTTGGATGGCTACACCTTC.

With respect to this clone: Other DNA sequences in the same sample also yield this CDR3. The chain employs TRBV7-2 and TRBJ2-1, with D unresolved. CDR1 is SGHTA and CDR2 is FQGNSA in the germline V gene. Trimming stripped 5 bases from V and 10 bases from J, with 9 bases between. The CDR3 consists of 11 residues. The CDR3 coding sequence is TGTGCCAGCAGCCCCTCATACGAGCAGTTCTTC. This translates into CASSPSYEQFF.

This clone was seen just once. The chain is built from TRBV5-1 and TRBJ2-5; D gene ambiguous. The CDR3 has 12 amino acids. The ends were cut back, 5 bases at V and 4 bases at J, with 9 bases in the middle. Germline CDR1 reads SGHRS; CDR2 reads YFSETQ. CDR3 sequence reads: CASSDGPETQYF. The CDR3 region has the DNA TGCGCCAGCAGTGACGGACCAGAGACCCAGTACTTC.

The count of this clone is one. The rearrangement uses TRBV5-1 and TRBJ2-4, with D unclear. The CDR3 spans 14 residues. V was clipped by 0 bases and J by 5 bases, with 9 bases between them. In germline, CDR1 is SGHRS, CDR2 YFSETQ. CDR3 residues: CASSLGSFQNIQYF. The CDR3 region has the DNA TGCGCCAGCAGCTTGGGCAGTTTCCAAAACATTCAGTACTTC.